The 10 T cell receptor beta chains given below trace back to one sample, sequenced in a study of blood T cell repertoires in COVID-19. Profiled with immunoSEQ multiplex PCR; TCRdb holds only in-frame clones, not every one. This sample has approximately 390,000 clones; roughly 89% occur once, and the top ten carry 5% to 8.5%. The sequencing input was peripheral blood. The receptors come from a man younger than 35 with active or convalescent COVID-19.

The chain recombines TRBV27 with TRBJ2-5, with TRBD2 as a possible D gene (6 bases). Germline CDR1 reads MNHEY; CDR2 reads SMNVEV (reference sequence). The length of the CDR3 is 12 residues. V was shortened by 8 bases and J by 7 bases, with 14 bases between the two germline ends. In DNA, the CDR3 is TGTGCCAGCGGAGGGTTTGCGGGGACCCAGTACTTC. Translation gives CASGGFAGTQYF.

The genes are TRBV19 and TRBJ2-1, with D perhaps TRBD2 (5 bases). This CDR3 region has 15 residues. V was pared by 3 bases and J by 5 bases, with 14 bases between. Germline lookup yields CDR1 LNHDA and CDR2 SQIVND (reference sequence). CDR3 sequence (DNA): TGTGCCAGTAGTATCTTGGCTAGCAGTCACAATGAGCAGTTCTTC. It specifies CASSILASSHNEQFF.

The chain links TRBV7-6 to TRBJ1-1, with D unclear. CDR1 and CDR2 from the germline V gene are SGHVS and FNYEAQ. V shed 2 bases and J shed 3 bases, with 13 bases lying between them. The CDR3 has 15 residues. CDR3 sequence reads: CASSLLTSSDTEAFF. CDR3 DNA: TGTGCCAGCAGCTTACTGACAAGTTCGGACACTGAAGCTTTCTTT.

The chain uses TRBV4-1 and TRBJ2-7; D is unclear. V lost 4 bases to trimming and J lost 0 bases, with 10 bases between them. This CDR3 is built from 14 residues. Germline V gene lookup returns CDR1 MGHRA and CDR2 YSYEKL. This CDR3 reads CASSPTKNSYEQYF. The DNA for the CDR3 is TGCGCCAGCAGCCCGACAAAGAACTCCTACGAGCAGTACTTC.

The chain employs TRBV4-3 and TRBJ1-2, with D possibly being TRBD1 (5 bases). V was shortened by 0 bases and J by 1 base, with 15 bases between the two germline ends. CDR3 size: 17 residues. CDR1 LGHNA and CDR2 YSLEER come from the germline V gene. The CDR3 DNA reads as TGCGCCAGCAGCCAAGAAGCGGGACTCTGGCTTAACTATGGCTACACCTTC. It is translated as CASSQEAGLWLNYGYTF.

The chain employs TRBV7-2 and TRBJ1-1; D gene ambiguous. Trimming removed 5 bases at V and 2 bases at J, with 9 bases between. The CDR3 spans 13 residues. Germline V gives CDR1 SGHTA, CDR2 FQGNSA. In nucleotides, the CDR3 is TGTGCCAGCAGCGGCCCGTTCAACACTGAAGCTTTCTTT. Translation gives CASSGPFNTEAFF.

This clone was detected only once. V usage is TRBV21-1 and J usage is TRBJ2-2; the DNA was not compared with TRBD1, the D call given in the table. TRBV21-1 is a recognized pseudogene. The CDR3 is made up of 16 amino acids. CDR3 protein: CASSPRGWGRTGELFF. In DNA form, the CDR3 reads TGTGCCAGCAGCCCAAGAGGATGGGGGCGCACCGGGGAGCTGTTTTTT.

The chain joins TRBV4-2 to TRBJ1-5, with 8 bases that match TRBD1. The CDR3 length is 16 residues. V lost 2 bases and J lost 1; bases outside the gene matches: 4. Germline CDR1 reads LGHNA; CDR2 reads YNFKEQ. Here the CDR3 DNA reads TGTGCCAGCAGCCAATTGACAGGGGAAAGCAATCAGCCCCAGCATTTT. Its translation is CASSQLTGESNQPQHF.

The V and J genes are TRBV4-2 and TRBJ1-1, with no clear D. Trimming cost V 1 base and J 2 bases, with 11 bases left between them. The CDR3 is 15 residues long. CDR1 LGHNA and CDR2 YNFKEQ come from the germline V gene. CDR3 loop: CASSQVWQSNTEAFF. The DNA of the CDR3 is TGTGCCAGCAGCCAAGTGTGGCAGTCCAACACTGAAGCTTTCTTT.

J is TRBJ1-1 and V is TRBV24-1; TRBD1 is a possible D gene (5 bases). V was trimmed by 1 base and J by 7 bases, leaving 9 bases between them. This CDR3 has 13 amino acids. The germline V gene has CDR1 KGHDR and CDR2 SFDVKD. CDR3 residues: CATSDFLRGEAFF. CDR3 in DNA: TGTGCCACCAGTGATTTTCTTAGGGGTGAAGCTTTCTTT.